This passage covers 2 T cell receptor beta chains from one sample sequenced in a study of T cells in Graves' hyperthyroidism and ophthalmopathy. What was amplified from RNA transcripts were TCR beta CDR3 regions. A set of HTBI primers served as the primers for a first-round RT-PCR of the TCR CDR3. TCRdb fed the multiplex PCR reads into MiXCR, producing one record per CDR3 protein. The table includes hundreds of thousands of distinct CDR3 sequences, roughly 20% detected once. Sequenced material: blood. Receptors originate from a woman aged 50 to 60 with Graves' hyperthyroidism that later progressed to Graves' ophthalmopathy.

This clonotype was recorded a few times. V gene TRBV18 combines with J gene TRBJ2-1, with a tentative D call TRBD1 (5 bases). CDR3 length: 13 amino acids. V was cut by 3 bases and J by 8 bases, with 11 bases left in between. The germline CDR1 and CDR2 sequences are KGHSH and LQKENI. The CDR3 sequence: CASSPTVGDEQFF. CDR3 DNA sequence: TGTGCCAGCTCACCGACAGTAGGCGATGAGCAGTTCTTC.

This clonotype showed up just a few times. The chain has TRBV24-1 and TRBJ1-2, with no clear D. Trimming cost V 3 bases and J 4 bases, with 8 bases left between them. CDR1 and CDR2 (germline): KGHDR, SFDVKD. The CDR3 is 13 amino acids. The CDR3 loop reads CATSDRITYGYTF. Written as DNA, the CDR3 is TGTGCCACCAGTGATAGGATCACCTATGGCTACACCTTC.